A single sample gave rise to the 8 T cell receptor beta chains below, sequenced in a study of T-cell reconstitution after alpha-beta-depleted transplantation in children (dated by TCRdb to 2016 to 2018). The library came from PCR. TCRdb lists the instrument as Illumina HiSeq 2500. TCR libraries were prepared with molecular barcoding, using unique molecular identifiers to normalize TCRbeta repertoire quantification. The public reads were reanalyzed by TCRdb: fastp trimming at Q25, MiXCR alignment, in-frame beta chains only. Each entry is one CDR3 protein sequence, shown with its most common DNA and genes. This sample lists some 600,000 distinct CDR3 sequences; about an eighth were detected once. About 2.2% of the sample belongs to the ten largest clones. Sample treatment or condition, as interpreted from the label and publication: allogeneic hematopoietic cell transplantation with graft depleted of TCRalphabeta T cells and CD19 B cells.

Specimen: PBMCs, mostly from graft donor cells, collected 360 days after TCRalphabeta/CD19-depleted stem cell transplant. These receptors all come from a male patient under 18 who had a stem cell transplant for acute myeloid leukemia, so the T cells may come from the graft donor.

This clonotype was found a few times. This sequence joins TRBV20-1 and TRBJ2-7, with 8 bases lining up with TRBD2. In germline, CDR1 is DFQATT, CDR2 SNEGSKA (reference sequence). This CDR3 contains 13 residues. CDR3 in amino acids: CSISTSGPYEQYF. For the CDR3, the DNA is TGCAGCATCTCAACTAGCGGTCCCTACGAGCAGTACTTC.

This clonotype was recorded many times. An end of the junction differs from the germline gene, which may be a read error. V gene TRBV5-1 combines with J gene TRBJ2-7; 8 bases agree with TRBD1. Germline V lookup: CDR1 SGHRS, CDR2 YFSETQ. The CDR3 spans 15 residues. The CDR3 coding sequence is TGTGCCAGCAGCTTGGTTGGGACAGGCGTCTACGAGCAGTACTTC. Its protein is CASSLVGTGVYEQYF.

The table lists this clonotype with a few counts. The CDR3 is CSASPFTGTSGSFRYEQYF. The CDR3 DNA follows: TGCAGTGCTAGCCCTTTCACGGGAACTAGCGGGAGTTTTAGGTACGAGCAGTACTTC. The rearrangement uses TRBV20-1 and TRBJ2-7; 11 bases align to TRBD2. The V gene's germline CDR1 is DFQATT and CDR2 SNEGSKA (reference sequence). V trimming: 3 bases; J trimming: 4 bases; junction bases outside the gene matches: 20. The CDR3 length is 19 residues.

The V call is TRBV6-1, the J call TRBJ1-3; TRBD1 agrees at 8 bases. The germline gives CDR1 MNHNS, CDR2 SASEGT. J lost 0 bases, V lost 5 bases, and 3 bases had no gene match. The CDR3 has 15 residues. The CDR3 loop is CASSRQGSSGNTIYF. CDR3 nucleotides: TGTGCCAGCAGTCGACAGGGGAGCTCTGGAAACACCATATATTTT.

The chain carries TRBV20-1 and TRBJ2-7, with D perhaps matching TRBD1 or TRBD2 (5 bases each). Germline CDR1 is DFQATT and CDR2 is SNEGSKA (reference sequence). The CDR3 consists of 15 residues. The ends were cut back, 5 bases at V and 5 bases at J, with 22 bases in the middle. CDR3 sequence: CSALPGGTPHHEQYF. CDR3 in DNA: TGCAGTGCTCTGCCTGGTGGGACCCCGCACCACGAGCAGTACTTC.

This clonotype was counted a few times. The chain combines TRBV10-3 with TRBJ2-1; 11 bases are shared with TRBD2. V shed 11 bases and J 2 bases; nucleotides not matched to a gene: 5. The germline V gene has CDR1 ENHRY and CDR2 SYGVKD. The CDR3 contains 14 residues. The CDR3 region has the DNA TGTGCCGCCCGGACTAGCGGGCCCTACAATGAGCAGTTCTTC. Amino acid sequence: CAARTSGPYNEQFF.

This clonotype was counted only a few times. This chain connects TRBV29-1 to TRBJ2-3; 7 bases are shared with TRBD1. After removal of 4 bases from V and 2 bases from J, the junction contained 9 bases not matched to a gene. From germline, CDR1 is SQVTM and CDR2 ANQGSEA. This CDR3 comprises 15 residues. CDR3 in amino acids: CSVVGGLRDTDTQYF. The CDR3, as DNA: TGCAGCGTTGTAGGGGGCCTAAGAGACACAGATACGCAGTATTTT.

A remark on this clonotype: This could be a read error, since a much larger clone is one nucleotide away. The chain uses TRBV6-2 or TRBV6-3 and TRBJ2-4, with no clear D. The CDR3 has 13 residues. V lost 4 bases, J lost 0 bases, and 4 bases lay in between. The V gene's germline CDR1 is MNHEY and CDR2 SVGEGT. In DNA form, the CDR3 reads TGTGCCAGCAGTTTAGTAGCCAAAAACATTCAGTACTTC. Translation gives CASSLVAKNIQYF.